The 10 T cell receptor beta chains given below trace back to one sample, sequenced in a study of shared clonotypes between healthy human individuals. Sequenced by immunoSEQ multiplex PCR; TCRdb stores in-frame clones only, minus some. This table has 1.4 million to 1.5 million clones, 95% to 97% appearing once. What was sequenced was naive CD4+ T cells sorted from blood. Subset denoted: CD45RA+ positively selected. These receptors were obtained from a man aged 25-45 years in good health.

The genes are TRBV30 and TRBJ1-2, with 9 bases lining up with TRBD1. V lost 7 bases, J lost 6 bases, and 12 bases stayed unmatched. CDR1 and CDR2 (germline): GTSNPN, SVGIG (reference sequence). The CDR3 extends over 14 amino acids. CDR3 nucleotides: TGTGCCTCTCTACCCGGGACAGGGAAAGATGGCTACACCTTC. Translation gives CASLPGTGKDGYTF.

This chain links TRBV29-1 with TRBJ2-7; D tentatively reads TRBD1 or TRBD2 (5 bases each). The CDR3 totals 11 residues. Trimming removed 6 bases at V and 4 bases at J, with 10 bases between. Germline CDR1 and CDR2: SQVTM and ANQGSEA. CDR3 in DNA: TGCAGCGTCGGGGCCCAGTACGAGCAGTACTTC. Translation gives CSVGAQYEQYF.

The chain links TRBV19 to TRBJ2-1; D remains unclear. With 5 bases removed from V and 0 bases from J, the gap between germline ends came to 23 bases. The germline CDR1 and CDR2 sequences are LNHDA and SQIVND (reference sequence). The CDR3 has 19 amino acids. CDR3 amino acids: CASSPLESLTYRSYNEQFF. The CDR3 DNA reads TGTGCCAGTAGTCCCCTTGAGAGTTTAACATACCGCTCCTACAATGAGCAGTTCTTC.

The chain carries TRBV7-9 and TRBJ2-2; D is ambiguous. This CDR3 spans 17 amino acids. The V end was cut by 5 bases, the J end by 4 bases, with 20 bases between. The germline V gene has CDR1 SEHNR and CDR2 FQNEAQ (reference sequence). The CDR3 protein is CASSPTSGRRFTGELFF. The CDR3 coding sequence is TGTGCCAGCAGCCCAACGTCGGGTCGACGTTTCACCGGGGAGCTGTTTTTT.

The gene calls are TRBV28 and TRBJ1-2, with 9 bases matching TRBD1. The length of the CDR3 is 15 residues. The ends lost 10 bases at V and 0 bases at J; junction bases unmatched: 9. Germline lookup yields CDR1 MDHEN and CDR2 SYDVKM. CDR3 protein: CATTGGELTNYGYTF. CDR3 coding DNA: TGTGCCACTACAGGGGGCGAGCTGACTAACTATGGCTACACCTTC.

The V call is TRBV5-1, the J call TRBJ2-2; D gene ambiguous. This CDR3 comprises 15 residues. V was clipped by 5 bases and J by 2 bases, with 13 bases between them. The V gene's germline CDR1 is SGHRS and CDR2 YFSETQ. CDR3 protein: CASSPTGTNTGELFF. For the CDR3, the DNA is TGCGCCAGCAGTCCCACGGGCACCAACACCGGGGAGCTGTTTTTT.

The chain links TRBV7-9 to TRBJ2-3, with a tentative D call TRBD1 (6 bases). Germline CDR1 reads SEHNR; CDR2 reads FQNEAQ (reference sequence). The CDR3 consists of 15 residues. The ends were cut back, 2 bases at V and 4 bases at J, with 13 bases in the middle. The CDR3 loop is CASSLPTGRADTQYF. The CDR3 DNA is TGTGCCAGCAGCTTACCTACAGGGCGGGCAGATACGCAGTATTTT.

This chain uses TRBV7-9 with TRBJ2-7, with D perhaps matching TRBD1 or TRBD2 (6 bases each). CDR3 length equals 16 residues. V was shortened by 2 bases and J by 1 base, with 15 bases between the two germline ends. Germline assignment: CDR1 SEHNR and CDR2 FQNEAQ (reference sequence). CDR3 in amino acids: CASSLITRGRSYEQYF. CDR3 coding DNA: TGTGCCAGCAGCTTAATCACCCGGGGGCGATCCTACGAGCAGTACTTC.

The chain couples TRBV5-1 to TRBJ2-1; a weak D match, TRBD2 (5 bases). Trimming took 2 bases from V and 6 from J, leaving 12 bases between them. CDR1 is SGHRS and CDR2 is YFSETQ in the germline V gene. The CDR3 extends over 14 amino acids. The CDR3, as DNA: TGCGCCAGCAGCTTCTTGAGTAGCGTCAATGAGCAGTTCTTC. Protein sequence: CASSFLSSVNEQFF.

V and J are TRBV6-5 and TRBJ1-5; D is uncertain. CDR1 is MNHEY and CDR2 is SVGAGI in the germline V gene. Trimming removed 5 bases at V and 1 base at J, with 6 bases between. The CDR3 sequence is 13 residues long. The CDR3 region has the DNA TGTGCCAGCAGTCAACGGAGCAATCAGCCCCAGCATTTT. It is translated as CASSQRSNQPQHF.